This TCR beta chain was sequenced for a study of OX40 agonist ivuxolimab in advanced cancers. In the study overall: The costimulatory receptor OX40 (CD134) was targeted by ivuxolimab, a fully human IgG2 agonistic monoclonal antibody. Among the approximately 54 dose-escalation patients, some 20 had hepatocellular carcinoma, approximately 15 melanoma, 9 renal cell carcinoma and 9 head and neck cancer. Partial responses were achieved by three dose-escalation patients, of whom one had hepatocellular carcinoma and two had cutaneous melanoma. Prior anti-PD-1, anti-PD-L1 or anti-CTLA-4 therapy was permitted, and approximately 41% of dose-escalation patients had received checkpoint inhibitors. Intravenous ivuxolimab was administered to patients every 2 weeks at six dose levels: 0.01, 0.1, 0.3, 1.5, 3 and 10 mg/kg. The point of sequencing TCRbeta in the periphery was to test whether ivuxolimab changed TCR sequence diversity and drove clonal T-cell expansion. A male proportion of roughly 85% and a mean age of 60 years, ranging from about 23 to 79, were recorded for the dose-escalation cohort. The paper covers the monotherapy dose-escalation part of the phase I ivuxolimab trial, which included N ≈ 52 patients. Study-level results and caveats: Low levels of normalized T-cell clonal expansion were also seen in some nonresponding patients. The antigen specificity of the clonally expanded peripheral T cells was not determined. Partial responders in the 0.1-3.0 mg/kg groups had among the lowest normalized peripheral clonal expansion, especially among CD8+ T cells. At doses from 0.1 to 3.0 mg/kg, clonal expansion was seen in both CD4+ and CD8+ blood T cells between baseline and week 6. On average, CD8+ T cells showed more expanded clones than CD4+ T cells after ivuxolimab.

Patients with a history of autoimmune disease or receiving systemic immunosuppression were excluded from the trial. In every dose cohort, peripheral blood was drawn for TCR sequencing at baseline, cycle 4 day 1, and cycle 7 day 1. Samples came from an open-label, multicenter, first-in-human phase I dose-escalation trial of ivuxolimab. Adults with locally advanced or metastatic melanoma, renal cell, hepatocellular, or head and neck squamous cell carcinoma were enrolled in the trial. Before TCR sequencing, CD4+ T cells and CD8+ T cells were sorted from peripheral blood as separate populations. For sequencing of the TCRbeta CDR3 region, genomic DNA was extracted from the sorted cells. TCRbeta CDR3 regions were sequenced using the immunoSEQ Assay. The table was pulled from immuneACCESS by TCRdb, which kept in-frame rearrangements only. Such tables lose some clones; where checked, under half of the loss comes from unresolved V genes, and the rest has no known cause. In this sample the table shows about 58,000 clones, roughly four fifths of which occur a single time. The ten top clones hold about 0.8% of the sample.

Regarding this clone: The antigen it recognizes is unknown. Base qualities are missing; no much larger clone stands one base away.

The germline V gene encodes CDR1 MNHNS and CDR2 SASEGT. Its CDR3 holds 13 amino acids, cysteine through phenylalanine. The kept DNA is CDR3 alone, 39 bases in frame from the first base. V has 3 bases trimmed and J has 8 bases trimmed; junction bases matching no gene number 3. The sample was CD4+ or CD8+ T cells sorted from blood, taken in a trial of the OX40 agonist ivuxolimab. In this chain, TRBV6-1 is recombined with TRBJ1-2; the central 10 bases match TRBD1. The sequence came from an adult with an advanced solid tumor such as melanoma, head and neck, liver or kidney cancer. DNA sequence: TGTGCCAGCAGTGAGACAGGGGGCAACGGCTACACCTTC. It codes for CASSETGGNGYTF.